This passage covers 3 T cell receptor beta chains from one sample sequenced in a study of breast tumors, draining lymph nodes, adjacent tissues. TCRdb called the multiplex PCR reads again in MiXCR, with one record for every CDR3 protein. Among 200,000 to 300,000 distinct CDR3 sequences listed, 30% to 35% were seen once. Breast cancer patients provided tissue from their axillary draining lymph nodes. The source material was axillary lymph node tissue. The receptor set was obtained from a female donor with breast cancer. Some clones in this sample may be carry-over from other donors' samples.

As regards this clonotype: The CDR3 end shows no conserved phenylalanine or tryptophan, and so a read error is likely. This chain uses TRBV11-3 with TRBJ2-1; maybe TRBD2 (5 bases). The CDR3 is made up of 13 amino acids. From germline, CDR1 is SGHNT and CDR2 YENEEA. Trimming pared 3 bases from V and 7 bases from J, leaving 10 bases between. CDR3 in DNA: TGTGCCAGCAGCTTCGGAGGAAGTAATGAGCAGTTCCTC. It specifies CASSFGGSNEQFL.

This clonotype is a singleton in its sample. The V and J genes are TRBV4-3 and TRBJ1-1; 7 nucleotides agree with TRBD1. The CDR3 spans 14 residues. From germline, CDR1 is LGHNA and CDR2 YSLEER. The junction had 3 bases not matched to a gene; V was cut back by 4 bases and J by 1 base. The CDR3 loop reads CASSPGTANTEAFF. The CDR3 region has the DNA TGCGCCAGCAGCCCCGGGACAGCGAACACTGAAGCTTTCTTT.

This clonotype was seen at least ten times. The rearrangement joins TRBV9 to TRBJ2-2; TRBD1 matches at 8 bases. V lost 1 base to trimming and J lost 1 base; unmatched junction nucleotides: 3. The length of the CDR3 is 16 residues. CDR1 is SGDLS and CDR2 is YYNGEE in the germline V gene. This CDR3 reads CASSVLTGVNTGELFF. In DNA, the CDR3 is TGTGCCAGCAGCGTACTGACAGGGGTGAACACCGGGGAGCTGTTTTTT.